The 30 T cell receptor beta chains given below trace back to one sample, sequenced in a study of blood T cell repertoires in COVID-19. Only in-frame clones appear in the TCRdb table, and some are missing; sequencing was by immunoSEQ multiplex PCR. The data show roughly 380,000 clones, 89% seen once. Material for sequencing was peripheral blood. The receptor source for this set is a woman aged 40 to 49 with COVID-19, enrolled during active disease.

The CDR3, as DNA: TGTGCCAGCAGTTTTTCCAGCTCTGGAAACACCATATATTTT. Translating it yields CASSFSSSGNTIYF. This sequence joins TRBV28 and TRBJ1-3, with no clear D. The CDR3 contains 14 residues. Trimming left V 3 bases short and J 0 bases short, with 6 bases between. Looked up from germline, CDR1 is MDHEN and CDR2 is SYDVKM.

The chain is built from TRBV7-2 and TRBJ1-1, with D tentatively TRBD1 (6 bases). CDR3 length: 16 amino acids. Trimming removed 1 base from V and 4 bases from J, with 16 bases in between. The germline CDR1 and CDR2 sequences are SGHTA and FQGNSA. CDR3 bases: TGTGCCAGCAGCTTAGATCGTCCAGGGGTTGGCACTGAAGCTTTCTTT. This codes for CASSLDRPGVGTEAFF.

The chain combines TRBV10-3 with TRBJ2-7; possible D gene TRBD1, 5 bases. Per the germline V gene, CDR1 is ENHRY and CDR2 is SYGVKD. The CDR3 runs to 12 residues. Deletions cut 5 bases from V and 4 bases from J, with 9 bases between. The CDR3 loop is CAISKDTYEQYF. The CDR3 nucleotides are TGTGCCATCAGTAAGGACACTTACGAGCAGTACTTC.

This chain connects TRBV9 to TRBJ2-5, with 9 bases identical to TRBD2. The CDR3 is made up of 13 amino acids. The germline gives CDR1 SGDLS, CDR2 YYNGEE. V dropped 0 bases and J dropped 9; count of bases not matched to a gene: 3. The CDR3 nucleotides read TGTGCCAGCAGCGTAGCCAGCGGGGGGCCCCAGTACTTC. Residues: CASSVASGGPQYF.

V gene TRBV7-2 combines with J gene TRBJ2-3, with 9 nucleotides matching TRBD2. Germline V gives CDR1 SGHTA, CDR2 FQGNSA. V shed 4 bases, J shed 6 bases, and the junction held 8 bases outside the gene matches. The length of the CDR3 is 15 residues. CDR3 DNA: TGTGCCAGCAGCTCACTAGCGGGCCCCCGGGATACGCAGTATTTT. This translates into CASSSLAGPRDTQYF.

The chain recombines TRBV7-6 with TRBJ1-4; 7 nucleotides agree with TRBD1. CDR1 is SGHVS and CDR2 is FNYEAQ in the germline V gene. The junction had 8 bases not matched to a gene; V was cut back by 2 bases and J by 8 bases. This CDR3 spans 15 amino acids. CDR3 loop: CASSLNRGSLEKLFF. The CDR3 DNA sequence: TGTGCCAGCAGCTTAAACAGGGGTAGTTTGGAAAAACTGTTTTTT.

The chain employs TRBV19 and TRBJ1-2; D call uncertain. This CDR3 has 15 amino acids. Germline V gene data show CDR1 as LNHDA and CDR2 as SQIVND (reference sequence). The V gene lost 1 base and the J gene lost 0 bases, with 9 bases spanning the gap. The CDR3, as DNA: TGTGCCAGTAGTATAGTCGGCAGGCCTAACTATGGCTACACCTTC. This codes for CASSIVGRPNYGYTF. Full variable domain (remainder filled in from reference TRBV19 and TRBJ1-2): DGGITQSPKYLFRKEGQNVTLSCEQNLNHDAMYWYRQDPGQGLRLIYYSQIVNDFQKGDIAEGYSVSREKKESFPLTVTSAQKNPTAFYLCASSIVGRPNYGYTFGSGTRLTVV.

The chain links TRBV10-3 to TRBJ2-7; D perhaps matches TRBD1 (5 bases). The germline CDR1 and CDR2 sequences are ENHRY and SYGVKD. V shed 0 bases and J shed 2 bases, with 8 bases lying between them. The CDR3 is 14 amino acids. The chain's CDR3 is CAISESTAPYEQYF. CDR3 DNA sequence: TGTGCCATCAGTGAGTCGACAGCCCCCTACGAGCAGTACTTC.

This rearrangement joins TRBV10-3 to TRBJ1-6; possibly TRBD1 for D (6 bases). Trimming took 10 bases from V and 10 from J, leaving 17 bases between them. The CDR3 has 13 amino acids. CDR1 and CDR2 from the germline V gene are ENHRY and SYGVKD. The DNA of the CDR3 is TGTGCCACTATGGTCAATGGGGGCTCACCCCTCCACTTT. Protein sequence: CATMVNGGSPLHF.

The J gene is TRBJ1-4, the V gene TRBV27; D not certain. This CDR3 has 12 residues. The V and J ends lost 5 bases and 5 bases respectively, with 6 bases between them. Germline V gives CDR1 MNHEY, CDR2 SMNVEV (reference sequence). For the CDR3, the DNA is TGTGCCAGCAGTAGCTCCAATGAAAAACTGTTTTTT. Protein sequence: CASSSSNEKLFF. The entire variable domain, with the rest obtained from reference TRBV27 and TRBJ1-4, is as follows: EAQVTQNPRYLITVTGKKLTVTCSQNMNHEYMSWYRQDPGLGLRQIYYSMNVEVTDKGDVPEGYKVSRKEKRNFPLILESPSPNQTSLYFCASSSSNEKLFFGSGTQLSVL.

V gene TRBV7-9 combines with J gene TRBJ2-2; D might be TRBD2 (5 bases). This CDR3 region has 14 residues. The V gene's germline CDR1 is SEHNR and CDR2 FQNEAQ (reference sequence). The germline V and J ends were trimmed by 5 bases and 6 bases, with 13 bases remaining between them. CDR3 amino acids: CASSASNGAGELFF. The CDR3 region has the DNA TGTGCCAGCAGCGCATCGAACGGGGCCGGGGAGCTGTTTTTT.

The rearrangement joins TRBV4-1 to TRBJ1-1; 8 nucleotides line up with TRBD1. This CDR3 has 15 residues. V trimming: 4 bases; J trimming: 1 base; junction bases outside the gene matches: 5. CDR1 and CDR2 (germline): MGHRA, YSYEKL. The CDR3 protein is CASSLSGGGNTEAFF. CDR3 sequence (DNA): TGCGCCAGCAGCCTATCAGGGGGCGGGAACACTGAAGCTTTCTTT.

The chain combines TRBV25-1 with TRBJ2-5; TRBD2 aligns across 7 bases. Germline V gives CDR1 MGHDK, CDR2 SYGVNS. This CDR3 is 17 amino acids long. Germline trimming cut 3 bases from V and 5 bases from J; bases unmatched to any gene: 15. CDR3 DNA: TGTGCCAGCAGTGAGACCCGGACTAGATACGGAGGGGAGACCCAGTACTTC. Translated, it gives CASSETRTRYGGETQYF.

This chain joins TRBV6-5 and TRBJ2-7, with D uncertain. This CDR3 has 15 residues. Trimming took 5 bases from V and 2 from J, leaving 16 bases between them. The germline CDR1 and CDR2 sequences are MNHEY and SVGAGI. The CDR3 region has the DNA TGTGCCAGCAGTCGCCAGCGCCAACTTCCCTACGAGCAGTACTTC. This codes for CASSRQRQLPYEQYF.

V usage is TRBV6-5 and J usage is TRBJ1-1; D gene ambiguous. The CDR3 runs to 13 residues. V gave up 5 bases and J gave up 4 bases, with 11 bases separating them. Germline lookup yields CDR1 MNHEY and CDR2 SVGAGI. CDR3 residues: CASSISVSTEAFF. CDR3 coding DNA: TGTGCCAGCAGTATCTCGGTAAGCACTGAAGCTTTCTTT.

The chain recombines TRBV5-6 with TRBJ2-3, with 7 bases that match TRBD1. Per the germline V gene, CDR1 is SGHDT and CDR2 is YYEEEE. With V trimmed by 0 bases and J by 8 bases, 3 bases remained unmatched. This CDR3 has 13 amino acids. The CDR3 loop reads CASSLGQGTTQYF. The CDR3 bases are TGTGCCAGCAGCTTGGGACAGGGAACTACGCAGTATTTT.

This sequence joins TRBV7-2 and TRBJ1-6; 7 positions match TRBD1. This CDR3 spans 14 amino acids. J lost 10 bases, V lost 6 bases, and 9 bases had no gene match. CDR1 and CDR2 (germline): SGHTA, FQGNSA. The DNA of the CDR3 is TGTGCCAGCAGAGAACAGGGGTTTGTATCACCCCTCCACTTT. Protein sequence: CASREQGFVSPLHF. Based on the CDR3 plus reference TRBV7-2 and TRBJ1-6, the full variable domain is GAGVSQSPSNKVTEKGKDVELRCDPISGHTALYWYRQSLGQGLEFLIYFQGNSAPDKSGLPSDRFSAERTGGSVSTLTIQRTQQEDSAVYLCASREQGFVSPLHFGNGTRLTVT.

This clone has only one observation. The gene calls are TRBV5-4 and TRBJ1-1, with D possibly matching TRBD1 (5 bases). Germline V gene lookup returns CDR1 SGHNT and CDR2 YYREEE (reference sequence). The length of the CDR3 is 15 residues. The V end was cut by 2 bases, the J end by 0 bases, with 11 bases between. CDR3 in amino acids: CASSLRSGMNTEAFF. In DNA form, the CDR3 reads TGTGCCAGCAGCTTAAGGTCAGGGATGAACACTGAAGCTTTCTTT.

The chain joins TRBV30 to TRBJ1-5; maybe TRBD1 (6 bases). The CDR3 consists of 16 residues. Germline V gene sequence: CDR1 GTSNPN, CDR2 SVGIG (reference sequence). V was pared by 1 base and J by 3 bases, with 16 bases between. This chain's CDR3 is CAWSEGGGIANQPQHF. CDR3 nucleotides: TGTGCCTGGAGTGAGGGGGGGGGCATCGCCAATCAGCCCCAGCATTTT.

This clone was observed a handful of times. The genes are TRBV27 and TRBJ2-3; 7 bases agree with TRBD2. The V gene's germline CDR1 is MNHEY and CDR2 SMNVEV (reference sequence). The ends lost 0 bases at V and 4 bases at J; junction bases unmatched: 7. This CDR3 has 16 residues. CDR3 residues: CASSLSWAGDPDTQYF. The CDR3 nucleotides are TGTGCCAGCAGTTTATCGTGGGCGGGAGACCCAGATACGCAGTATTTT.

V is TRBV19 and J is TRBJ2-3, with 10 bases that match TRBD2. The ends lost 5 bases at V and 3 bases at J; junction bases unmatched: 8. The CDR3 runs 16 residues. Germline CDR1 LNHDA, CDR2 SQIVND (reference sequence). The CDR3 sequence: CASSAPSGSGTDTQYF. The CDR3 coding sequence is TGTGCCAGTAGTGCCCCTAGCGGGAGTGGGACAGATACGCAGTATTTT.

The V call is TRBV9, the J call TRBJ1-1; a weak D match, TRBD1 (6 bases). The CDR3 is made up of 16 amino acids. V gave up 3 bases and J gave up 1 base, with 16 bases separating them. Looked up from germline, CDR1 is SGDLS and CDR2 is YYNGEE. CDR3 in amino acids: CASSARWDNKNTEAFF. The DNA for the CDR3 is TGTGCCAGCAGCGCCCGATGGGACAACAAGAACACTGAAGCTTTCTTT. The variable domain in full, with the rest retrieved from reference TRBV9 and TRBJ1-1, is DSGVTQTPKHLITATGQRVTLRCSPRSGDLSVYWYQQSLDQGLQFLIQYYNGEERAKGNILERFSAQQFPDLHSELNLSSLELGDSALYFCASSARWDNKNTEAFFGQGTRLTVV.

V is TRBV4-1 and J is TRBJ1-5; 11 bases map to TRBD1. The V gene's germline CDR1 is MGHRA and CDR2 YSYEKL. Trimming removed 0 bases from V and 6 bases from J; junction bases left unmatched: 4. The CDR3 runs 16 residues. The CDR3 loop is CASSQDLGTGGQPQHF. The DNA for the CDR3 is TGCGCCAGCAGCCAAGATCTCGGGACAGGGGGTCAGCCCCAGCATTTT.

The V gene is TRBV28, the J gene TRBJ1-6; the D gene is possibly TRBD1 (6 bases). V dropped 6 bases and J dropped 9 bases, with 15 bases sitting between them. Germline CDR1 MDHEN, CDR2 SYDVKM. The CDR3 runs 14 residues. The CDR3 region has the DNA TGTGCCAGCAGGTTCAGGGGCCTGAGTTCACCCCTCCACTTT. It encodes CASRFRGLSSPLHF.

This clone was seen a few times. The chain uses TRBV30 and TRBJ1-3; no clear D gene. Germline lookup yields CDR1 GTSNPN and CDR2 SVGIG (reference sequence). This CDR3 is built from 14 residues. V gave up 6 bases and J gave up 1 base, with 13 bases separating them. DNA for the CDR3: TGTGCCTGCTTGGGAGTCAGTTCTGGAAACACCATATATTTT. Translating it yields CACLGVSSGNTIYF.

This chain connects TRBV7-2 to TRBJ1-1, with D unresolved. Germline V lookup: CDR1 SGHTA, CDR2 FQGNSA. The CDR3 totals 14 residues. V was cut by 0 bases and J by 1 base, with 6 bases left in between. CDR3 sequence: CASSLARQNTEAFF. The CDR3 DNA follows: TGTGCCAGCAGCTTAGCTAGACAGAACACTGAAGCTTTCTTT.

This clone was recorded only once. This sequence joins TRBV4-3 and TRBJ1-5; 10 bases are a match to TRBD1. V lost 1 base, J lost 9 bases, and 9 bases stayed unmatched. CDR3 length equals 16 residues. Germline CDR1 reads LGHNA; CDR2 reads YSLEER. CDR3 residues: CASSQGNGTGVPPQHF. CDR3 coding DNA: TGCGCCAGCAGCCAAGGTAACGGGACAGGGGTGCCGCCCCAGCATTTT.

V gene TRBV7-9 combines with J gene TRBJ2-5, with 9 bases matching TRBD1. CDR3 length equals 14 residues. V dropped 7 bases and J dropped 4; count of bases not matched to a gene: 7. Germline CDR1 reads SEHNR; CDR2 reads FQNEAQ (reference sequence). The CDR3 loop reads CASTGTGRGETQYF. As DNA, the CDR3 is TGTGCCAGCACCGGGACAGGGAGGGGAGAGACCCAGTACTTC.

The V gene is TRBV9, the J gene TRBJ1-3; unclear D gene. The germline V and J ends were trimmed by 5 bases and 4 bases, with 4 bases remaining between them. Germline V CDR1 and CDR2: SGDLS, YYNGEE. The CDR3 length is 11 residues. For the CDR3, the DNA is TGTGCCAGCAGGCGCGGAAACACCATATATTTT. It yields the protein CASRRGNTIYF.

The V and J genes are TRBV28 and TRBJ2-7, with D possibly being TRBD1 (5 bases). From germline, CDR1 is MDHEN and CDR2 SYDVKM. V lost 5 bases, J lost 12 bases, and 17 bases lay in between. The CDR3 runs to 12 residues. CDR3 coding DNA: TGTGCCAGCAGTCGCTCCAGGGCCATCTCGTACTTC. Protein product: CASSRSRAISYF.